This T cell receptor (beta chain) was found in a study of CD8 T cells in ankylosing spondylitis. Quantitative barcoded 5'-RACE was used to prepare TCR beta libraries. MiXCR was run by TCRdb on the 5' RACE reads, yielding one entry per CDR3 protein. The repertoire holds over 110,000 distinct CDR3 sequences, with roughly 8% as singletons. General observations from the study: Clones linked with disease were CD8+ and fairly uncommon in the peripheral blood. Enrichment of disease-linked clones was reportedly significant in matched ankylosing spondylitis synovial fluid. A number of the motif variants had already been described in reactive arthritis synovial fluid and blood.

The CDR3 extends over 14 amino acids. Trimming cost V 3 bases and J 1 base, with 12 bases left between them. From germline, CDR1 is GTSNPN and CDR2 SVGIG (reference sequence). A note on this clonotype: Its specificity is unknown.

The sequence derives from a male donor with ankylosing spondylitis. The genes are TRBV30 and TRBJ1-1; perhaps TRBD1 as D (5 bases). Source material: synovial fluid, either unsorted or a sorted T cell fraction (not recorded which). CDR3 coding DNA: TGTGCCTGGAGGCCCCGGGGGAGGAACACTGAAGCTTTCTTT. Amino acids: CAWRPRGRNTEAFF.